The next 22 T cell receptor beta chains were all read from a single sample in a study of T-cell reconstitution after alpha-beta-depleted transplantation in children. This sample's TCRbeta library carried unique molecular identifier barcodes. Via MiXCR, TCRdb re-called the PCR reads, giving one row per CDR3 protein. The sample comprises around 190,000 distinct CDR3 sequences, approximately 6.9% of which are singletons, and about 5.5% rests with the top ten. This material consisted of PBMCs, taken before TCRalphabeta/CD19-depleted stem cell transplant. These TCRs come from a boy aged 2 to 10 with acute lymphoblastic leukemia, due to receive a stem cell transplant.

This clonotype was seen many times. The chain has TRBV7-2 and TRBJ2-1; a possible D gene is TRBD2 (7 bases). Germline lookup yields CDR1 SGHTA and CDR2 FQGNSA. The CDR3 is 15 amino acids. Deletions cut 2 bases from V and 7 bases from J, with 15 bases between. The CDR3 nucleotides read TGTGCCAGCAGCTTATTATGGGGGGGCGGGAATGAGCAGTTCTTC. The encoded protein is CASSLLWGGGNEQFF.

This clonotype showed up many times. V gene TRBV7-3 combines with J gene TRBJ2-3, with 7 bases fitting TRBD2. Germline-derived CDR1 and CDR2 are SGHTA and FQGTGA. The trim removed 1 base at V and 2 bases at J, leaving 12 bases unmatched. This CDR3 contains 18 residues. The CDR3 DNA reads as TGTGCCAGCAGCTTAATCCCGGGGAGGGGAACAAACACAGATACGCAGTATTTT. Translation: CASSLIPGRGTNTDTQYF.

The V gene is TRBV12-3 or TRBV12-4, the J gene TRBJ2-1, with D hard to call. This CDR3 is 13 amino acids long. Trimming removed 0 bases at V and 10 bases at J, with 10 bases between. CDR3 protein: CASSLAGFDEQFF. The CDR3 bases are TGTGCCAGCAGTTTAGCTGGGTTTGACGAGCAGTTCTTC.

This clonotype was counted at least ten times. The chain employs TRBV6-1 and TRBJ2-7; the D gene is possibly TRBD2 (6 bases). The V gene's germline CDR1 is MNHNS and CDR2 SASEGT. CDR3 length: 14 amino acids. Trimming took 6 bases from V and 3 from J, leaving 15 bases between them. The CDR3 loop is CASSSLSGSYEQYF. As DNA, the CDR3 is TGTGCCAGCAGCTCCCTTAGCGGAAGCTACGAGCAGTACTTC.

Many counts were recorded for this clonotype. This chain joins TRBV28 and TRBJ2-1; 10 bases are shared with TRBD1. This CDR3 spans 14 amino acids. V was clipped by 3 bases and J by 8 bases; unmatched bases: 4. The germline gives CDR1 MDHEN, CDR2 SYDVKM. As DNA, the CDR3 is TGTGCCAGCAGTTTCGGACAGGGGGTTCATGAGCAGTTCTTC. It yields the protein CASSFGQGVHEQFF.

This clonotype was found a few times. The chain recombines TRBV11-1 with TRBJ2-7; the D is unclear. V lost 3 bases and J lost 0, with 6 bases in between. Per germline, CDR1 SGHAT and CDR2 FQDESV (reference sequence). The CDR3 is made up of 13 amino acids. This CDR3 reads CASSFMSSYEQYF. CDR3 DNA: TGTGCCAGCAGCTTCATGAGCTCCTACGAGCAGTACTTC.

The chain uses TRBV20-1 and TRBJ2-7; TRBD1 aligns across 9 bases. This CDR3 region has 14 residues. CDR1 is DFQATT and CDR2 is SNEGSKA in the germline V gene (reference sequence). V lost 6 bases, J lost 2 bases, and 8 bases stayed unmatched. The CDR3 region is CSATPGQGTYEQYF. The CDR3 nucleotides read TGCAGTGCAACACCAGGACAGGGGACCTACGAGCAGTACTTC.

This clonotype was detected ten times or more. The rearrangement joins TRBV28 to TRBJ2-1; 7 bases align to TRBD2. Germline CDR1 reads MDHEN; CDR2 reads SYDVKM. The V segment lost 6 bases and the J segment 3 bases; nucleotides outside the gene matches: 14. CDR3 length: 17 residues. The CDR3: CASSFGTASGNYNEQFF. The CDR3 region has the DNA TGTGCCAGCAGCTTCGGAACTGCTAGCGGCAACTACAATGAGCAGTTCTTC.

This clonotype was seen ten or more times. V gene TRBV20-1 combines with J gene TRBJ2-3; D ambiguous. Trimming pared 3 bases from V and 1 base from J, leaving 14 bases between. Germline CDR1 reads DFQATT; CDR2 reads SNEGSKA (reference sequence). The CDR3 consists of 15 residues. The CDR3 is CSASERAKGTDTQYF. CDR3 bases: TGCAGTGCTAGTGAACGCGCGAAAGGCACAGATACGCAGTATTTT.

In its sample, this clonotype was seen a few times. The chain is built from TRBV7-2 and TRBJ2-1; D is possibly TRBD1 or TRBD2 (7 bases each). The V and J ends lost 5 bases and 0 bases respectively, with 17 bases between them. Per germline, CDR1 SGHTA and CDR2 FQGNSA. The CDR3 spans 17 residues. The CDR3 sequence: CASSLGGGEVSYNEQFF. The CDR3 DNA is TGTGCCAGCAGCCTGGGAGGGGGCGAGGTCTCCTACAATGAGCAGTTCTTC.

The table lists this clonotype with many counts. J is TRBJ2-2 and V is TRBV3-1; maybe TRBD2 (5 bases). This CDR3 region has 16 residues. The germline CDR1 and CDR2 sequences are LGHDT and YNNKEL (reference sequence). V was shortened by 1 base and J by 4 bases, with 13 bases between the two germline ends. CDR3 sequence (DNA): TGTGCCAGCAGCCAAGTTGGTGCGGAGGTCACCGGGGAGCTGTTTTTT. Translation gives CASSQVGAEVTGELFF. Drawing the rest from reference TRBV3-1 and TRBJ2-2, the complete variable domain is DTAVSQTPKYLVTQMGNDKSIKCEQNLGHDTMYWYKQDSKKFLKIMFSYNNKELIINETVPNRFSPKSPDKAHLNLHINSLELGDSAVYFCASSQVGAEVTGELFFGEGSRLTVL.

The gene calls are TRBV6-2 or TRBV6-3 and TRBJ2-2; 8 bases map to TRBD2. The CDR3 runs to 14 residues. J gave up 5 bases and V 4 bases, and 3 bases lay outside the gene matches. Germline V gene lookup returns CDR1 MNHEY and CDR2 SVGEGT. The CDR3 DNA follows: TGTGCCAGCAGTTTCACTAGCGGTACCGGGGAGCTGTTTTTT. It yields the protein CASSFTSGTGELFF.

This clonotype was seen more than once but under ten times. The chain links TRBV7-7 to TRBJ2-5; no clear D. The CDR3 extends over 15 amino acids. The germline CDR1 and CDR2 sequences are SSHAT and FNYEAQ (reference sequence). Trimming removed 5 bases at V and 2 bases at J, with 15 bases between. CDR3 protein: CASSLFPTAQETQYF. The CDR3 DNA reads as TGTGCCAGCAGCCTATTTCCGACGGCACAAGAGACCCAGTACTTC.

In its sample, this clonotype was seen a few times. The chain uses TRBV2 and TRBJ2-7; TRBD2 matches at 10 bases. CDR1 and CDR2 (germline): SNHLY, FYNNEI. There are 16 residues in the CDR3. The V and J ends lost 2 bases and 1 base, in that order; junction bases with no gene match: 5. The CDR3: CASSEISGGLSYEQYF. CDR3 DNA: TGTGCCAGCAGTGAAATTAGCGGGGGGCTGTCCTACGAGCAGTACTTC.

The chain is built from TRBV6-5 and TRBJ1-1, with TRBD1 identical over 7 bases. The germline V gene has CDR1 MNHEY and CDR2 SVGAGI. The CDR3 runs 18 residues. J gave up 1 base and V 0 bases, and 11 bases lay outside the gene matches. Here the CDR3 reads CASSYSSSGTETNTEAFF. CDR3 nucleotide sequence: TGTGCCAGCAGTTACTCATCCTCGGGGACAGAGACGAACACTGAAGCTTTCTTT.

This clonotype was seen ten or more times. The V call is TRBV7-2, the J call TRBJ2-1; TRBD2 aligns across 9 bases. The CDR3 totals 20 residues. The junction had 16 bases not matched to a gene; V was cut back by 4 bases and J by 0 bases. The germline V gene encodes CDR1 SGHTA and CDR2 FQGNSA. The CDR3 here is CASSSIFLAGTPSSYNEQFF. Here the CDR3 DNA reads TGTGCCAGCAGCTCCATTTTTCTAGCGGGAACCCCTAGCTCCTACAATGAGCAGTTCTTC.

This clonotype was recorded many times. This chain uses TRBV27 with TRBJ2-7, with TRBD2 identical over 14 bases. The CDR3 sequence is 17 residues long. CDR1 is MNHEY and CDR2 is SMNVEV in the germline V gene (reference sequence). V lost 6 bases and J lost 3; bases outside the gene matches: 10. The CDR3, as DNA: TGTGCCAGCAGACACCTCCCCGGGACTAGCGGGAGCTACGAGCAGTACTTC. Translation: CASRHLPGTSGSYEQYF.

This clonotype was seen many times. V usage is TRBV6-2 or TRBV6-3 and J usage is TRBJ2-5, with D possibly being TRBD1 or TRBD2 (5 bases each). Germline values: CDR1 MNHEY, CDR2 SVGEGT. V was pared by 2 bases and J by 4 bases, with 5 bases between. This CDR3 contains 12 residues. The CDR3 bases are TGTGCCAGCAGTTACGGGGGAGAGACCCAGTACTTC. Translating gives CASSYGGETQYF.

This clonotype has more than one count but fewer than ten. The V gene is TRBV12-3 or TRBV12-4, the J gene TRBJ1-5, with D perhaps matching TRBD1 (5 bases). The CDR3 is made up of 15 amino acids. V was cut by 5 bases and J by 6 bases, with 17 bases left in between. Here the CDR3 reads CASSLTRGGGQPQHF. CDR3 DNA: TGTGCCAGCAGTCTGACGAGGGGTGGCGGTCAGCCCCAGCATTTT.

This clonotype came up many times. J is TRBJ2-2 and V is TRBV20-1, with D possibly being TRBD2 (6 bases). Trimming cost V 3 bases and J 0 bases, with 14 bases left between them. Germline CDR1 reads DFQATT; CDR2 reads SNEGSKA (reference sequence). The CDR3 is 16 residues long. CDR3: CSASLRRGSNTGELFF. In DNA, the CDR3 is TGCAGTGCTAGTCTGCGCCGGGGGTCGAACACCGGGGAGCTGTTTTTT.

In regard to this clonotype: Given a much more abundant clone one base away, this may be a read error. The genes are TRBV7-8 and TRBJ2-1; D not certain. Germline CDR1 reads SGHVS; CDR2 reads FQNEAQ. The CDR3 has 13 amino acids. The CDR3 DNA sequence: TGTGCCAGCACCGTCGGCGGTTACAATGATCAGTTCTTC. Protein sequence: CASTVGGYNDQFF. The whole variable domain, filled in from reference TRBV7-8 and TRBJ2-1, reads GAGVSQSPRYKVAKRGQDVALRCDPISGHVSLFWYQQALGQGPEFLTYFQNEAQLDKSGLPSDRFFAERPEGSVSTLKIQRTQQEDSAVYLCASTVGGYNDQFFGPGTRLTVL.

This clonotype was counted only a few times. The chain joins TRBV5-1 to TRBJ1-1; D gene ambiguous. CDR1 is SGHRS, CDR2 YFSETQ, per germline. The V gene lost 1 base and the J gene lost 3 bases, with 13 bases spanning the gap. This CDR3 has 15 residues. The CDR3 protein is CASSLRSEDYTEAFF. The CDR3 nucleotides read TGCGCCAGCAGCTTGCGGAGCGAAGACTACACTGAAGCTTTCTTT.